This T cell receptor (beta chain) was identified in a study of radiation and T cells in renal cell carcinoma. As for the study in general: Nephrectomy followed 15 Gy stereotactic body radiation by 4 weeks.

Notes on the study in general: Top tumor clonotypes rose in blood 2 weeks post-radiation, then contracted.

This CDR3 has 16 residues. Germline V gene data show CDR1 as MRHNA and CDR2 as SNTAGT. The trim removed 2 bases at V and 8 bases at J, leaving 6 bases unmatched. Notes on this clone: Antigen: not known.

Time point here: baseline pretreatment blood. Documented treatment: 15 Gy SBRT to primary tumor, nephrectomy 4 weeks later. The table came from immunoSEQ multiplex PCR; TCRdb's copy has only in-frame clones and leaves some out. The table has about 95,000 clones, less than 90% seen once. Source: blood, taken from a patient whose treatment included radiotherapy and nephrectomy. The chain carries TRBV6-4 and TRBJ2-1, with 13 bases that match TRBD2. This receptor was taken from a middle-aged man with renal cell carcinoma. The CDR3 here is CASSDAGLAGVYEQFF. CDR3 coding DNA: TGTGCCAGCAGTGACGCCGGACTAGCGGGAGTATATGAGCAGTTCTTC.